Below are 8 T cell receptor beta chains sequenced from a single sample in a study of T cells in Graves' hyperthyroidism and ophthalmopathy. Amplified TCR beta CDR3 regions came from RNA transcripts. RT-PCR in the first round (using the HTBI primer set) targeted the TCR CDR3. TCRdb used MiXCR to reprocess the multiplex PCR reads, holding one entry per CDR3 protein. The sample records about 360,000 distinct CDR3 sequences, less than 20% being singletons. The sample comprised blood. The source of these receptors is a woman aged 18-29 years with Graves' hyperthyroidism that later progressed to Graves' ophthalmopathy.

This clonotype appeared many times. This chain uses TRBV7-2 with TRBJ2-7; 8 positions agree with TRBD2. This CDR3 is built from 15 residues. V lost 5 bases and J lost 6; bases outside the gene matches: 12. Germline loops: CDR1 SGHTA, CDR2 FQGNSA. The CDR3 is CASSKAGLGPLEQYF. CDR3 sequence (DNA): TGTGCCAGCAGCAAAGCGGGACTAGGCCCCCTCGAGCAGTACTTC.

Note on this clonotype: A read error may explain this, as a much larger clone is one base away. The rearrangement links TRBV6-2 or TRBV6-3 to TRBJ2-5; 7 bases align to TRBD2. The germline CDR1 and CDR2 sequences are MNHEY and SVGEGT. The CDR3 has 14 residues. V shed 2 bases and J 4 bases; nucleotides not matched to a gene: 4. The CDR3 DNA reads TGTGCCAGCAGTTACGAGGCGGGAGCAGAGACCCAGTACTTC. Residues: CASSYEAGAETQYF.

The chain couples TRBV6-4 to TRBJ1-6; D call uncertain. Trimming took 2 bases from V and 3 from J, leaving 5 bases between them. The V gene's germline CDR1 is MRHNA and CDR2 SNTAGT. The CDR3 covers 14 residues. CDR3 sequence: CASSDGNYNSPLHF. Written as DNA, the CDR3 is TGTGCCAGCAGTGACGGCAACTATAATTCACCCCTCCACTTT.

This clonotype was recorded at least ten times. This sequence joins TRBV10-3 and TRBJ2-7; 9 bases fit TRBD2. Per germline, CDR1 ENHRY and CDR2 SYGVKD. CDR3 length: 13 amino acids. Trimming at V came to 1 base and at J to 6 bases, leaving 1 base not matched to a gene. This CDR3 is CAISELREGEQYF. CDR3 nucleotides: TGTGCCATCAGTGAGTTGCGGGAGGGCGAGCAGTACTTC.

CDR3 sequence (DNA): TGCGCCAGCAGCCACGGGGAACCCTACGAGCAGTACTTC. As protein: CASSHGEPYEQYF. The V and J genes are TRBV4-3 and TRBJ2-7; D perhaps matches TRBD2 (5 bases). The germline gives CDR1 LGHNA, CDR2 YSLEER. This CDR3 has 13 amino acids. The V gene lost 3 bases and the J gene lost 2 bases, with 8 bases spanning the gap.

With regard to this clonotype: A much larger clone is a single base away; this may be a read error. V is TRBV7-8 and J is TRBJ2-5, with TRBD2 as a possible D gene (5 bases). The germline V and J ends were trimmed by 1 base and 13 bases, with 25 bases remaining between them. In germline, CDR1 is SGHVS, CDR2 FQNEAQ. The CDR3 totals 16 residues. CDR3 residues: CASSLGFSSPAYERYF. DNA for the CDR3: TGTGCCAGCAGCTTAGGGTTCTCTAGCCCAGCCTACGAGCGGTACTTC.

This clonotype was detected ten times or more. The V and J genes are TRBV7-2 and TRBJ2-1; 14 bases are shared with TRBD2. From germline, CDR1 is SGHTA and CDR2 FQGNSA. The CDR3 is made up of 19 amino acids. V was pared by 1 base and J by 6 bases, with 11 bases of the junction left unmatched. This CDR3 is CASSLVARGLAGESNEQFF. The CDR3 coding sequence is TGTGCCAGCAGCTTAGTAGCCAGGGGACTAGCGGGAGAAAGCAATGAGCAGTTCTTC.

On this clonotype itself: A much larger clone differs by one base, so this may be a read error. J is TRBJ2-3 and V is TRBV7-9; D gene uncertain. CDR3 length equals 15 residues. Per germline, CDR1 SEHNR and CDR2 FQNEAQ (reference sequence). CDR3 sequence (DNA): TGTGCCAGCAGCTTAGCGAGGTTGAGCACAGATGCGCAGTATTTT. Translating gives CASSLARLSTDAQYF.